Included here is one T cell receptor beta chain sequence, with context. Its antigen is not identified. The entry originates in a study of cytomegalovirus exposure and HLA in healthy donors. Findings of the study overall: Most of the TCR beta V segments (in an earlier analysis) were productive either about 90% or about 30% of the time. The number of N-insertions in an Asian-associated ancestry cluster was reportedly below the 666-donor mean in a later analysis. When the data were analyzed later, several of the most significant clusters appeared to be linked to common viral pathogens.

The germline CDR1 and CDR2 sequences are SEHNR and FQNEAQ (reference sequence). The CDR3 runs 12 residues. Trimming pared 5 bases from V and 5 bases from J, leaving 10 bases between. The PCR used 60 Vbeta and 13 Jbeta primers. The assay was immunoSEQ multiplex PCR, and TCRdb's table has in-frame clones only and misses some. The table shows around 67,000 clones, with 85% to 90% occurring only once. Sequenced input: PBMCs. V usage is TRBV7-9 and J usage is TRBJ2-7; possible D gene TRBD2, 5 bases. The receptor was isolated from a woman aged 25 to 39 in good health and CMV-seropositive. Here the CDR3 reads CASSQTGNEQYF. Here the CDR3 DNA reads TGTGCCAGCAGCCAGACCGGGAACGAGCAGTACTTC.